This T cell receptor (beta chain) was found in a study of chemoradiotherapy in HPV16-positive cancers (dated by TCRdb to the early 2020s). Looking at the study overall: Using functional T-cell assays on cells from a couple of HPV16-positive patients, the researchers defined candidate HPV-specific T-cell clones and common TCR motifs. Whether T-cell immunity against the HPV oncoproteins E6 and E7 changes during chemoradiotherapy and whether survival is affected by this immunity were examined in the study. The candidate HPV-specific TCRs and motifs were subsequently tracked in TCR repertoires obtained from 90 or so patients with HPV-related cancers.

The CDR1 and CDR2 encoded by the germline V gene (reference sequence) are MNHEY and SMNVEV. V loses 2 bases of germline sequence and J loses 0 bases, and the interval between the two ends is 16 bases. From the cysteine up to the phenylalanine, the CDR3 has a length of 17 residues. Here the CDR3 DNA is all that survives: 51 bases in frame from base 1. Repertoires were sampled multiple times during chemoradiotherapy, which allowed clonal expansion in the tumor microenvironment to be followed. Library construction relied on the immunoSEQ multiplex PCR assay. Drawn from immuneACCESS, this table holds only the in-frame rearrangements with V and J called that TCRdb kept. Clones are partly lost; checked studies trace under half to an unresolved V gene and leave the rest unexplained. The sample table shows 3,000 or so clones, and roughly 90% are seen once. The ten biggest clones cover roughly 3.3% of the sample.

With respect to this clone: This clone's antigen is unknown. Base qualities are not recorded, but no much larger clone differs from it by a single base.

Summary of the overall study and its limitations: The functional definition of HPV-specific T cells came from only a couple of HPV16-positive patients, and the survival association was reported for HPV16-positive patients. Improved recurrence-free survival in HPV16-positive patients was associated with expansion of HPV-responsive T cells during chemoradiotherapy. Expansion of candidate HPV-specific clones and E7-related TCR motifs was observed in the tumor microenvironment during treatment, whereas no such expansion was observed for non-HPV-specific T cells.

This TCR derives from a human donor with HPV-associated anogenital cancer. The V gene is TRBV27 and the J gene is TRBJ2-5; D gene: possibly TRBD2, on 7 matching bases. Source: tumor tissue, taken from a patient who underwent chemoradiotherapy. The DNA sequence is given as TGTGCCAGCAGTTTACGGGGGCCAGCGGGGAACCAAGAGACCCAGTACTTC. The encoded protein is CASSLRGPAGNQETQYF.